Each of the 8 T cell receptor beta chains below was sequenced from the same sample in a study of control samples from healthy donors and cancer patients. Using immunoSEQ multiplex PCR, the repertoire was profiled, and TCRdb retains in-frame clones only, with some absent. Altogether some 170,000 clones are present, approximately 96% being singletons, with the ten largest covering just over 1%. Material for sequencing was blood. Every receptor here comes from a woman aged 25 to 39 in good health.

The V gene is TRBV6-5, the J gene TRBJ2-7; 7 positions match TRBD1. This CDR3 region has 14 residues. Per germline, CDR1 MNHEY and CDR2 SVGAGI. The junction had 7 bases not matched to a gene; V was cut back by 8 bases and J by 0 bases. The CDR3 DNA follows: TGTGCCAGCGGACGGACAGGCGACTCCTACGAGCAGTACTTC. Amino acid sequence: CASGRTGDSYEQYF.

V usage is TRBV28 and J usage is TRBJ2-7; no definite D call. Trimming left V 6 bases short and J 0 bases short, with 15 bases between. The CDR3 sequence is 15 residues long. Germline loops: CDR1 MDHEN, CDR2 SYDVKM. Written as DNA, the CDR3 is TGTGCCAGCAGACCCGAGACTGCCAGCTCCTACGAGCAGTACTTC. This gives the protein CASRPETASSYEQYF. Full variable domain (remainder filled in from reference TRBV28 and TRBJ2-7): DVKVTQSSRYLVKRTGEKVFLECVQDMDHENMFWYRQDPGLGLRLIYFSYDVKMKEKGDIPEGYSVSREKKERFSLILESASTNQTSMYLCASRPETASSYEQYFGPGTRLTVT.

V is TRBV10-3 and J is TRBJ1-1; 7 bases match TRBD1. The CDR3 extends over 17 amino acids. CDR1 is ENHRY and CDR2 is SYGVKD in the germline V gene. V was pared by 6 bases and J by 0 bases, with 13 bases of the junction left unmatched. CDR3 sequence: CAIRGHPSTGMNTEAFF. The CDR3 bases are TGTGCCATCAGGGGTCACCCTTCGACAGGGATGAACACTGAAGCTTTCTTT.

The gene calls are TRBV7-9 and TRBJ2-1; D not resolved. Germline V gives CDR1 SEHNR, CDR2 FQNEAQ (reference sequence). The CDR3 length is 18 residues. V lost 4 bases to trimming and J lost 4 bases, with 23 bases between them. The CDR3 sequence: CASSSNSPGFERYNEQFF. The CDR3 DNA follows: TGTGCCAGCAGCTCCAATAGCCCCGGTTTTGAGAGGTACAATGAGCAGTTCTTC.

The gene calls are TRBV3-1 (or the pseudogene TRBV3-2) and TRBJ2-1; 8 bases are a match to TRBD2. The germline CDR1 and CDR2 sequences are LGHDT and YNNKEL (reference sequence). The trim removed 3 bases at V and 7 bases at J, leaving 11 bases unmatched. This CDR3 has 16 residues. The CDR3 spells CASSHPGFSGVNEQFF. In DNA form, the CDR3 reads TGTGCCAGCAGCCACCCTGGGTTTAGCGGGGTAAATGAGCAGTTCTTC.

DNA for the CDR3: TGTGCCAGCAGCGGTTCTAGCGGGGGATCAGATACGCAGTATTTT. Protein: CASSGSSGGSDTQYF. The rearrangement links TRBV4-2 to TRBJ2-3, with 10 bases matching TRBD2. V shed 5 bases and J 4 bases; nucleotides not matched to a gene: 6. CDR1 and CDR2 (germline): LGHNA, YNFKEQ. The CDR3 has 15 amino acids.

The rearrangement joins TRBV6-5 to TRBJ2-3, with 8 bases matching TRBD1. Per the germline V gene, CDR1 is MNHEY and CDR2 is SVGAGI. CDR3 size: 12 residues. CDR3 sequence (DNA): TGTGCGAGTCAGGGGGCGGCAGATACGCAGTATTTT. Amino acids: CASQGAADTQYF.

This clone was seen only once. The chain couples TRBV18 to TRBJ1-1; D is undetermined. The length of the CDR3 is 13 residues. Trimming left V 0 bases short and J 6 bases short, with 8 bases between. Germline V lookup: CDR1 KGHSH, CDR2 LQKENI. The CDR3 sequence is CASSPPSTSEAFF. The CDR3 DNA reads TGTGCCAGCTCACCACCGTCCACTTCTGAAGCTTTCTTT.